These 30 T cell receptor beta chains were all obtained from the same sample, sequenced in a study of blood T cell repertoires in COVID-19. Libraries were prepared by immunoSEQ multiplex PCR; TCRdb keeps only in-frame clonotypes and omits some of them. The sample records approximately 260,000 clones, approximately 90% being singletons. Input material: peripheral blood. Receptors were obtained from a man between 18 and 35 years old with active or convalescent COVID-19.

The V gene is TRBV24-1, the J gene TRBJ1-5; unclear D gene. Germline-derived CDR1 and CDR2 are KGHDR and SFDVKD. The length of the CDR3 is 15 residues. V was shortened by 4 bases and J by 4 bases, with 13 bases between the two germline ends. CDR3 amino acids: CATSEGDGGNQPQHF. The CDR3 DNA is TGTGCCACCAGTGAGGGAGACGGAGGGAATCAGCCCCAGCATTTT.

The rearrangement links TRBV24-1 to TRBJ1-5, with D possibly being TRBD1 (5 bases). The germline V gene has CDR1 KGHDR and CDR2 SFDVKD. The CDR3 has 13 amino acids. Trimming removed 5 bases at V and 7 bases at J, with 11 bases between. The CDR3 is CATSGQLGQPQHF. The CDR3 DNA reads TGTGCCACCAGTGGACAGTTAGGCCAGCCCCAGCATTTT.

This clone was seen at least ten times. The chain has TRBV3-1 (or the pseudogene TRBV3-2) and TRBJ2-2; TRBD2 matches at 12 bases. This CDR3 has 17 residues. CDR1 and CDR2 (germline): LGHDT, YNNKEL (reference sequence). J gave up 4 bases and V 8 bases, and 11 bases lay outside the gene matches. The CDR3 coding sequence is TGTGCCAGCGGCCGGCCCGGGACTAGCGGGTCCACCGGGGAGCTGTTTTTT. Protein sequence: CASGRPGTSGSTGELFF.

The CDR3 region is CASSLTVNTEAFF. CDR3 bases: TGTGCCAGCTCACTGACAGTAAACACTGAAGCTTTCTTT. J is TRBJ1-1 and V is TRBV18, with a weak D call TRBD1 (5 bases). Trimming removed 4 bases from V and 2 bases from J, with 8 bases in between. Germline V gene data show CDR1 as KGHSH and CDR2 as LQKENI. The CDR3 spans 13 residues.

This sequence joins TRBV5-5 and TRBJ1-2; D not certain. The V gene lost 6 bases and the J gene lost 5 bases, with 14 bases spanning the gap. The CDR3 is 13 amino acids. CDR1 and CDR2 from the germline V gene are SGHKS and YYEKEE (reference sequence). CDR3 DNA: TGTGCCAGCACCCAACTACTTCCTTATGGCTACACCTTC. Amino acids: CASTQLLPYGYTF.

The chain recombines TRBV19 with TRBJ2-5, with 11 nucleotides matching TRBD1. Trimming cost V 5 bases and J 7 bases; bases outside gene matches: 6. Germline V gene sequence: CDR1 LNHDA, CDR2 SQIVND (reference sequence). The CDR3 spans 14 residues. CDR3 residues: CASSVGQGVGTQYF. In DNA, the CDR3 is TGTGCCAGTAGTGTGGGACAGGGGGTAGGGACCCAGTACTTC.

The chain has TRBV27 and TRBJ2-3; 9 nucleotides match TRBD2. The CDR3 covers 14 residues. The ends lost 6 bases at V and 6 bases at J; junction bases unmatched: 7. Germline CDR1 is MNHEY and CDR2 is SMNVEV (reference sequence). CDR3 DNA sequence: TGTGCCAGCAGGTTAGCGGGAGCAAGGGATACGCAGTATTTT. Residues: CASRLAGARDTQYF.

The chain couples TRBV29-1 to TRBJ1-6; 9 nucleotides match TRBD1. Germline assignment: CDR1 SQVTM and CDR2 ANQGSEA. CDR3 length: 17 amino acids. The V segment lost 5 bases and the J segment 0 bases; nucleotides outside the gene matches: 8. The CDR3 nucleotides are TGCAGCGTTTCTACAGGGGGCTCAAGCTCCTATAATTCACCCCTCCACTTT. It specifies CSVSTGGSSSYNSPLHF.

The chain recombines TRBV7-2 with TRBJ2-7; D is possibly TRBD2 (5 bases). V shed 1 base and J shed 3 bases, with 10 bases lying between them. Germline loops: CDR1 SGHTA, CDR2 FQGNSA. This CDR3 has 14 amino acids. CDR3 amino acids: CASSLGPGFYEQYF. The CDR3 region has the DNA TGTGCCAGCAGCTTAGGCCCGGGGTTCTACGAGCAGTACTTC.

The rearrangement uses TRBV28 and TRBJ1-5; 7 bases are a match to TRBD1. Germline V CDR1 and CDR2: MDHEN, SYDVKM. V lost 4 bases to trimming and J lost 5 bases; unmatched junction nucleotides: 5. The length of the CDR3 is 14 residues. The CDR3 nucleotides read TGTGCCAGCAGTTCTCCCCAGGGGGATCAGCCCCAGCATTTT. Translated: CASSSPQGDQPQHF.

V is TRBV11-2 and J is TRBJ1-6; perhaps TRBD1 as D (5 bases). V lost 3 bases, J lost 7 bases, and 10 bases lay in between. In germline, CDR1 is SGHAT, CDR2 FQNNGV. This CDR3 has 14 residues. The CDR3 region is CASSFLDSNSPLHF. The DNA for the CDR3 is TGTGCCAGCAGCTTCCTTGACAGCAATTCACCCCTCCACTTT.

This rearrangement joins TRBV7-3 to TRBJ2-7; 16 bases agree with TRBD2. In germline, CDR1 is SGHTA, CDR2 FQGTGA. The CDR3 is 18 residues long. V dropped 3 bases and J dropped 5; count of bases not matched to a gene: 10. CDR3 DNA: TGTGCCAGCAGCTTTCAAGGGACTAGCGGGGGGGTCCGCGACGAGCAGTACTTC. Translating gives CASSFQGTSGGVRDEQYF. Full variable domain (remainder filled in from reference TRBV7-3 and TRBJ2-7): GAGVSQTPSNKVTEKGKYVELRCDPISGHTALYWYRQSLGQGPEFLIYFQGTGAADDSGLPNDRFFAVRPEGSVSTLKIQRTERGDSAVYLCASSFQGTSGGVRDEQYFGPGTRLTVT.

In DNA, the CDR3 is TGTGCCACCGCGGAGAGCAGTAATTCACCCCTCCACTTT. This encodes CATAESSNSPLHF. The chain links TRBV19 to TRBJ1-6; D unclear. The CDR3 consists of 13 residues. V was clipped by 10 bases and J by 6 bases, with 13 bases between them. Germline loops: CDR1 LNHDA, CDR2 SQIVND (reference sequence).

This rearrangement joins TRBV6-5 to TRBJ2-7; a weak D match, TRBD2 (5 bases). The CDR3 loop spans 14 amino acids. V lost 5 bases and J lost 0, with 11 bases in between. Germline CDR1 and CDR2: MNHEY and SVGAGI. The DNA of the CDR3 is TGTGCCAGCAGTCGGGGTTCCCCCTCCTACGAGCAGTACTTC. Protein: CASSRGSPSYEQYF.

The chain is built from TRBV9 and TRBJ2-2; 9 bases agree with TRBD2. The CDR3 sequence is 15 residues long. V was pared by 5 bases and J by 6 bases, with 8 bases of the junction left unmatched. CDR1 is SGDLS, CDR2 YYNGEE, per germline. CDR3 nucleotide sequence: TGTGCCAGCAGTCCTAGCGGGAAGGGGGCCGGGGAGCTGTTTTTT. Amino acids: CASSPSGKGAGELFF. Based on the CDR3 plus reference TRBV9 and TRBJ2-2, the full variable domain is DSGVTQTPKHLITATGQRVTLRCSPRSGDLSVYWYQQSLDQGLQFLIQYYNGEERAKGNILERFSAQQFPDLHSELNLSSLELGDSALYFCASSPSGKGAGELFFGEGSRLTVL.

The chain is built from TRBV6-1 and TRBJ2-5, with D possibly matching TRBD1 (5 bases). The germline gives CDR1 MNHNS, CDR2 SASEGT. V lost 2 bases, J lost 2 bases, and 15 bases lay in between. The CDR3 sequence is 16 residues long. In nucleotides, the CDR3 is TGTGCCAGCAGTGAATTACTCCGACAGCCACAAGAGACCCAGTACTTC. Protein sequence: CASSELLRQPQETQYF.

This chain joins TRBV3-1 (or the pseudogene TRBV3-2) and TRBJ2-6; 8 bases map to TRBD1. The CDR3 has 18 residues. The ends lost 4 bases at V and 0 bases at J; junction bases unmatched: 8. From germline, CDR1 is LGHDT and CDR2 YNNKEL (reference sequence). The CDR3 reads CASSPGGTGYSGANVLTF. In DNA, the CDR3 is TGTGCCAGCAGCCCAGGAGGGACAGGTTACTCTGGGGCCAACGTCCTGACTTTC.

The J gene is TRBJ1-4, the V gene TRBV6-2 or TRBV6-3; D gene ambiguous. CDR1 and CDR2 (germline): MNHEY, SVGEGT. With 6 bases removed from V and 0 bases from J, the gap between germline ends came to 14 bases. The CDR3 extends over 16 amino acids. The CDR3 region has the DNA TGTGCCAGCAGCATGAGAGAGGTGACAACTAATGAAAAACTGTTTTTT. Translation gives CASSMREVTTNEKLFF.

The J gene is TRBJ1-2, the V gene TRBV5-8, with D tentatively TRBD1 (6 bases). Germline CDR1 is SGHTS and CDR2 is YDEGEE. Trimming removed 6 bases from V and 2 bases from J, with 11 bases in between. The CDR3 totals 13 residues. The CDR3 DNA sequence: TGTGCCAGCACCCTCGGACAGAACTATGGCTACACCTTC. Amino acids: CASTLGQNYGYTF.

CDR3 nucleotide sequence: TGTGCCAGCAGTGACGCCGGGACAACGGGTGAAAAACTGTTTTTT. Its protein is CASSDAGTTGEKLFF. V gene TRBV6-1 combines with J gene TRBJ1-4; possible D gene TRBD1, 6 bases. From germline, CDR1 is MNHNS and CDR2 SASEGT. V dropped 3 bases and J dropped 7 bases, with 15 bases sitting between them. CDR3 size: 15 residues.

This clone has a handful of counts. The rearrangement joins TRBV6-6 to TRBJ2-7; perhaps TRBD2 as D (6 bases). This CDR3 has 12 amino acids. Trimming took 5 bases from V and 4 from J, leaving 9 bases between them. The germline CDR1 and CDR2 sequences are MNHNY and SVGAGI (reference sequence). CDR3: CASSEEGYEQYF. CDR3 in DNA: TGTGCCAGCAGTGAGGAGGGGTACGAGCAGTACTTC.

This chain connects TRBV9 to TRBJ1-2; 7 nucleotides match TRBD1. V trimming: 3 bases; J trimming: 11 bases; junction bases outside the gene matches: 7. This CDR3 comprises 12 residues. Germline assignment: CDR1 SGDLS and CDR2 YYNGEE. CDR3 DNA sequence: TGTGCCAGCAGCGATCTGGGACAGATATACACCTTC. Translation gives CASSDLGQIYTF.

The rearrangement uses TRBV6-6 and TRBJ2-2; 7 nucleotides match TRBD1. CDR1 and CDR2 from the germline V gene are MNHNY and SVGAGI (reference sequence). The J segment lost 2 bases and the V segment lost 5 bases, leaving 8 bases of the junction unmatched. CDR3 length: 16 residues. CDR3 in amino acids: CASSASGQLNTGELFF. CDR3 coding DNA: TGTGCCAGCAGTGCGTCGGGACAGCTTAACACCGGGGAGCTGTTTTTT.

The genes are TRBV28 and TRBJ2-7, with D unresolved. The germline V gene encodes CDR1 MDHEN and CDR2 SYDVKM. This CDR3 is 13 amino acids long. Trimming removed 4 bases from V and 0 bases from J, with 7 bases in between. This CDR3 reads CASSSFSSYEQYF. The CDR3 bases are TGTGCCAGCAGTTCCTTCAGCTCCTACGAGCAGTACTTC.

The chain has TRBV28 and TRBJ1-1; D gene ambiguous. V lost 6 bases and J 3 bases, leaving 11 bases between the germline ends. CDR3 length: 13 amino acids. The germline CDR1 and CDR2 sequences are MDHEN and SYDVKM. CDR3: CASSMGDYTEAFF. CDR3 nucleotide sequence: TGTGCCAGCAGCATGGGAGACTACACTGAAGCTTTCTTT.

This clone was recorded only once. The genes are TRBV5-4 and TRBJ2-7, with a tentative D call TRBD1 (8 bases). V was shortened by 1 base and J by 3 bases, with 17 bases between the two germline ends. Germline V gene lookup returns CDR1 SGHNT and CDR2 YYREEE (reference sequence). The CDR3 spans 16 residues. Here the CDR3 DNA reads TGTGCCAGCAGCTTGCATGGACAGGGAGGGGTCTACGAGCAGTACTTC. It codes for CASSLHGQGGVYEQYF.

Concerning this clone: Germline is not matched at one junction end, which may reflect a read error. The chain uses TRBV5-1 and TRBJ2-3; the match to TRBD2 covers 9 bases. Germline CDR1 and CDR2: SGHRS and YFSETQ. The CDR3 extends over 15 amino acids. CDR3 sequence (DNA): TGCGCCAGCAGCGCTCCCGGGACTAGCAGAGATACGCAGTATTTT. Amino acid sequence: CASSAPGTSRDTQYF.

The chain links TRBV19 to TRBJ2-1; the D is unclear. Per the germline V gene, CDR1 is LNHDA and CDR2 is SQIVND (reference sequence). The CDR3 consists of 14 residues. Trimming cost V 4 bases and J 8 bases, with 15 bases left between them. The CDR3 region is CASSNYGYKDEQFF. The CDR3 nucleotides are TGTGCCAGTAGTAACTACGGGTATAAGGATGAGCAGTTCTTC.

This chain connects TRBV6-4 to TRBJ2-2, with TRBD2 identical over 9 bases. The junction had 7 bases not matched to a gene; V was cut back by 0 bases and J by 8 bases. The length of the CDR3 is 16 residues. Germline CDR1 and CDR2: MRHNA and SNTAGT. DNA for the CDR3: TGTGCCAGCAGTGACTCGGGACTAGCTGTCGGAGGGGAGCTGTTTTTT. Protein product: CASSDSGLAVGGELFF.

The chain carries TRBV6-5 and TRBJ1-6, with 8 bases lining up with TRBD1. Trimming removed 7 bases from V and 10 bases from J; junction bases left unmatched: 6. The CDR3 totals 13 residues. CDR1 is MNHEY and CDR2 is SVGAGI in the germline V gene. For the CDR3, the DNA is TGTGCCAGCACGGACAGGGTCAGATCACCCCTCCACTTT. Translation gives CASTDRVRSPLHF.